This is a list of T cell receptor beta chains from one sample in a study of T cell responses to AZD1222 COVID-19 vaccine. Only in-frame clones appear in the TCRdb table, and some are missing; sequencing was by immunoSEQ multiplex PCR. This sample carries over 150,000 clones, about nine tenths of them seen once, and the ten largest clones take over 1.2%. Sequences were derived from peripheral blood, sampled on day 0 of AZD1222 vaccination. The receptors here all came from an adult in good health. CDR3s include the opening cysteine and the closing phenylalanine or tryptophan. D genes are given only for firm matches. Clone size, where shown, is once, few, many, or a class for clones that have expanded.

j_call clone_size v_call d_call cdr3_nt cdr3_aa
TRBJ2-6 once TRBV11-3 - TGTGCCAGCAGCTTCCCCGGGGCAGGGGGGCCTGGGGCCAACGTCCTGACTTTC CASSFPGAGGPGANVLTF
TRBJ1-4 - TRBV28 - TGTGCCAGCAGTTCTTCTGAAAAACTGTTTTTT CASSSSEKLFF
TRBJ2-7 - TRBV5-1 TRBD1 TGCGCCAGCAGCTTGGCGGGACAGTCCTACGAGCAGTACTTC CASSLAGQSYEQYF
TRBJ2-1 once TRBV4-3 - TGCGCCAGCAGCCAAGATGGCAGCTCAACCTACAATGAGCAGTTCTTC CASSQDGSSTYNEQFF
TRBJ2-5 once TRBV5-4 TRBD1 TGTGCCAGCAGCTTCAGGGGGCCTCAAGAGACCCAGTACTTC CASSFRGPQETQYF
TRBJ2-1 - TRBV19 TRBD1 TGTGCCAGTAGTGAGTCCGGGACAGGGTGGGTCGAGCAGTTCTTC CASSESGTGWVEQFF
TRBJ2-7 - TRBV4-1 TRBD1 TGCGCCAGCAGCCAACAGGCACAGGGGTCGGCCTACGAGCAGTACTTC CASSQQAQGSAYEQYF
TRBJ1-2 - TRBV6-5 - TGTGCCAGCGGGTACGGACAGTTGTCCTATGGCTACACCTTC CASGYGQLSYGYTF
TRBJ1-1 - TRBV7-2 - TGTGCCAGCAGCTTAGCCGGCAAGAACACTGAAGCTTTCTTT CASSLAGKNTEAFF
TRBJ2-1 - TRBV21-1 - TGTGCCAGCAGCAATGGGTTTTGCGGGACCGTACAACATCTATCCTCCTACAATGAGCAGTTCTTC CASSNGFCGTVQHLSSYNEQFF
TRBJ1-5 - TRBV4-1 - TGCGCCAGCAGCCATCCGGGACGGTTCAATCAGCCCCAGCATTTT CASSHPGRFNQPQHF
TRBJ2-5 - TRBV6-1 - TGTGCCAGCAGTGAAGAGGTTGGAGGGCGGGAGACCCAGTACTTC CASSEEVGGRETQYF
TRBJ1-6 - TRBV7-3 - TGTGCCAGCAGCTCGACGGGCTTTAATTCACCCCTCCACTTT CASSSTGFNSPLHF
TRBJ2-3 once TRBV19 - TGTGCCAGTAGTATCCAGTTCAGCACAGATACGCAGTATTTT CASSIQFSTDTQYF
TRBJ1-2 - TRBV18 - TGTGCCAGCTCAACTTCAGGGATGGGAGAAGATGGCTACACCTTC CASSTSGMGEDGYTF
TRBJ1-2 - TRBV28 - TGTGCCAGCAGTGCTCACCAACCCAAAACGGGAGAGAACTATGGCTACACCTTC CASSAHQPKTGENYGYTF
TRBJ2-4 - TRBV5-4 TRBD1 TGTGCCAGCAGCGGCACAACAGGGGGTGGGGACATTCAGTACTTC CASSGTTGGGDIQYF
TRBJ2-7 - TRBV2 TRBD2 TGTGCCAGCAGTGACCCGGGGGGAGGATTTCCTAACGAGCAGTACTTC CASSDPGGGFPNEQYF
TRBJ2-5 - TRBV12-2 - TGTGCAAGTCGCACTCGCCAAGAGACCCAGTACTTC CASRTRQETQYF
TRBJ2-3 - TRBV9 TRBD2 TGTGCCAGCAGCGTTGACGGGGGGTTCGATAGCACAGATACGCAGTATTTT CASSVDGGFDSTDTQYF